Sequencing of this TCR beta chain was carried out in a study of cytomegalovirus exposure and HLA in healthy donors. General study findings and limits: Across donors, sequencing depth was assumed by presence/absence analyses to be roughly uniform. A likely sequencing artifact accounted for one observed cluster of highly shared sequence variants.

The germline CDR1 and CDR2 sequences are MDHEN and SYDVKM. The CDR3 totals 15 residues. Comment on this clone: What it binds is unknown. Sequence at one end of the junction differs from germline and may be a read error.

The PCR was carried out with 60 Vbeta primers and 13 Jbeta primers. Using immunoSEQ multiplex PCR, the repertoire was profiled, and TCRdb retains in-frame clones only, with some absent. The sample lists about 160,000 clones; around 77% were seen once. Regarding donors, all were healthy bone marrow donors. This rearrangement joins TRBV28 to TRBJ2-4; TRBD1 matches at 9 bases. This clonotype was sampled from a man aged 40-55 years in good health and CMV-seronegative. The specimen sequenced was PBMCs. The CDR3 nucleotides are TGTGCCAGCAGTTTGGTACAGGGGGCGATGAACAGTCAGTACTTC. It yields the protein CASSLVQGAMNSQYF.